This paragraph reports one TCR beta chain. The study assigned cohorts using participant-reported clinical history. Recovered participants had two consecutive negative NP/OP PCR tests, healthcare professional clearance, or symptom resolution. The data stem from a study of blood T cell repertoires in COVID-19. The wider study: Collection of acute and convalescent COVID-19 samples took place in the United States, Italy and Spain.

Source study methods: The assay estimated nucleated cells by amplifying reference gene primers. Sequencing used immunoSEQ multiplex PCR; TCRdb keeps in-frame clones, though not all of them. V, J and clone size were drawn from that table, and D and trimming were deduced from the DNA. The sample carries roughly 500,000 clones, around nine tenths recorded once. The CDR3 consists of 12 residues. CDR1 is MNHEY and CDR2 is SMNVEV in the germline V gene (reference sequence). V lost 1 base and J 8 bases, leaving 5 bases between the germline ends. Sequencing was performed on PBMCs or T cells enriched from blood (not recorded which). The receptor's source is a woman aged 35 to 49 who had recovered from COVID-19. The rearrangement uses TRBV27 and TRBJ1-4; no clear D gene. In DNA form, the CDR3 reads TGTGCCAGCAGTTTATTTCTAGAAAAACTGTTTTTT. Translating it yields CASSLFLEKLFF.